This T cell receptor beta chain appears in the sequencing data of a study of immune heterogeneity within non-small cell lung tumors. Trimming stripped 6 bases from V and 3 bases from J, with 19 bases between. The CDR3 loop spans 15 amino acids. CDR1 DFQATT and CDR2 SNEGSKA come from the germline V gene (reference sequence). In a multiplex PCR, 32 V and 13 J primers amplified TCR beta CDR3. One entry per CDR3 protein results from TCRdb running MiXCR on the multiplex PCR reads. The table shows 12,000 to 15,000 distinct CDR3 sequences, with approximately 30% occurring only once. This clonotype was seen a few times. Bulk tumor genomic DNA was the template, and each sample received around 0.55 ug. Several far-apart biopsies were taken per primary tumor during surgery. Curative surgery was performed on patients who had untreated, newly diagnosed non-small cell lung cancer.

The source of this sequence is a woman aged 45-59 years with non-small cell lung cancer. This sequence joins TRBV20-1 and TRBJ2-3; possible D gene TRBD2, 6 bases. The sequencing input was lung tumor tissue. The CDR3 here is CSAEGRIFGTDTQYF. CDR3 DNA: TGCAGTGCGGAGGGGAGAATATTCGGGACAGATACGCAGTATTTT.